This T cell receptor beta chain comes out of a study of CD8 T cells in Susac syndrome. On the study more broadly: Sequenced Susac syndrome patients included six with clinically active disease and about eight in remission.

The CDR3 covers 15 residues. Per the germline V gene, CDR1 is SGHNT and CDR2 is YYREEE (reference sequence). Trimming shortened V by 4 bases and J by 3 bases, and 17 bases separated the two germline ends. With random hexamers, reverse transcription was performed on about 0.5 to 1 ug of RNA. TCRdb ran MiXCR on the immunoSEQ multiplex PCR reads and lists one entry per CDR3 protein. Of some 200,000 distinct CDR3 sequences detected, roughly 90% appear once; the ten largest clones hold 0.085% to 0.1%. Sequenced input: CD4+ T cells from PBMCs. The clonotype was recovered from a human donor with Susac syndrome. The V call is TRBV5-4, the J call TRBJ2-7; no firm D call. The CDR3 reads CASSHGSQLDYEQYF. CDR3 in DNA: TGTGCCAGCAGCCACGGATCACAGTTAGACTACGAGCAGTACTTC.